This entry features one TCR beta chain sequence. There is no known antigen for this receptor. No quality values exist for individual bases; no much larger clone is one base distant. The data belong to a study of technical replicates of blood from a handful of donors (dated by TCRdb to 2017 to 2019). Libraries were built with the immunoSEQ multiplex PCR assay. TCRdb limited this immuneACCESS table to in-frame rearrangements with V and J called. A share of clones is missing; checked studies link under half to unresolved V genes, and the rest is unexplained. Across this sample there are 100,000 or so clones, with 96% seen only once. In total, the top ten clones hold 0.3% to 0.45% of the sample. Including the terminal cysteine and phenylalanine, the CDR3 comprises 14 residues. CDR3 DNA only is kept here, 42 bases in frame from base 1. CDR1 and CDR2 are read off the germline V gene as MNHNS and SASEGT. V gives up 7 bases and J gives up 4 bases, and the segment between their germline ends measures 14 bases.

Rearrangement joined TRBV6-1 to TRBJ2-1; D gene: possibly TRBD2, on 5 matching bases. The specimen was T cells isolated from PBMCs. The TCR originated in a human donor in good health. The CDR3 in this case is CASTVLGSYNEQFF. In nucleotides, the sequence is TGTGCCAGCACCGTCCTGGGGAGTTACAATGAGCAGTTCTTC.